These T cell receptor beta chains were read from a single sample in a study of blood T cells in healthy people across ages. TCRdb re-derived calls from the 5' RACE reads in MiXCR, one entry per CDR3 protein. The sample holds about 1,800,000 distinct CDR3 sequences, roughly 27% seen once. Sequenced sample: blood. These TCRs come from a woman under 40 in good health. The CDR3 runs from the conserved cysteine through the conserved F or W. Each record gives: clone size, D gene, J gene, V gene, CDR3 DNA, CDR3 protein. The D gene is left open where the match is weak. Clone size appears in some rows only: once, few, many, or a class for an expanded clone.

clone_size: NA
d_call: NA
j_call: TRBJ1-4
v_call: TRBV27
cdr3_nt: TGTGCCAGCAGTTTCTCTGGGTCTGCAACTAATGAAAAACTGTTTTTT
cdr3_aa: CASSFSGSATNEKLFF

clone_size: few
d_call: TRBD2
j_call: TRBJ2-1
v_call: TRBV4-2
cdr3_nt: TGTGCCAGCAGCCCGGGACTAGCGGGGGATAAACAGTTCTTC
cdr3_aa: CASSPGLAGDKQFF

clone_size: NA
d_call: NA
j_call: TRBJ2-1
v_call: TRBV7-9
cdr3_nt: TGTGCCAGCAGCATTGCCAGGGGGGGATCCTACAATGAGCAGTTCTTC
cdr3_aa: CASSIARGGSYNEQFF

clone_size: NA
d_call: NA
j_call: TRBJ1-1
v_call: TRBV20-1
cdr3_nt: TGCAGTGCTAGGACGGGGCGGTGGGACACTGAAGCTTTCTTT
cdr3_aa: CSARTGRWDTEAFF

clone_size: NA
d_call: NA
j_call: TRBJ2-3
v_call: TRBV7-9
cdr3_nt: TGTGCCAGCAGCTACCCCGGGACTGGCACAGATACGCAGTATTTT
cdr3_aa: CASSYPGTGTDTQYF

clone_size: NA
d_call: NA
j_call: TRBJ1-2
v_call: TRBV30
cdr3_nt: TGTGCCTGGAGTGTACCCAGGGGTTCTAACTATGGCTACACCTTC
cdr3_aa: CAWSVPRGSNYGYTF

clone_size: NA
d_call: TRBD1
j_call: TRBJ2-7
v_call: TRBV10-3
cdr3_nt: TGTGCCATCAGTGAGTCTGGGACAGACCAAAAGGAGTACTTC
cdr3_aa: CAISESGTDQKEYF

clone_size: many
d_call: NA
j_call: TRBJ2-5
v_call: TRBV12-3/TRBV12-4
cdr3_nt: TGTGCCAGCACCTCTTGGGAGACCCAGTACTTC
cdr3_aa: CASTSWETQYF

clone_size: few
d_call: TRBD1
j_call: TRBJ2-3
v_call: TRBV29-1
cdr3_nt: TGCAGCGTGAAGGGACAGTACTTCACAGATACGCAGTATTTT
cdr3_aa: CSVKGQYFTDTQYF

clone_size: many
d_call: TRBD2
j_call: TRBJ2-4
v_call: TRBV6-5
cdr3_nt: TGTGCCAGCAGTTACCCCAACCGGTCTCCGGGAGGGGGCAAAAACATTCAGTACTTC
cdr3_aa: CASSYPNRSPGGGKNIQYF

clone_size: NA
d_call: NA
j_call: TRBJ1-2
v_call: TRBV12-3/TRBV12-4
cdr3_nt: TGTGCCAGCAGTTTTCAAGGAGAGGGCTACACCTTC
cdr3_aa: CASSFQGEGYTF

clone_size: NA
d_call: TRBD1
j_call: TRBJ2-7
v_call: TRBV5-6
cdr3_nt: TGTGCCAGCAGCTCCCGAGGACAGGGGAGTAACGAGCAGTACTTC
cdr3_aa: CASSSRGQGSNEQYF

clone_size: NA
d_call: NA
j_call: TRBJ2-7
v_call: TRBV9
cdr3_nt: TGTGCCGGCAGCGTAGGATCAGGGTCCGAGCAGTACTTC
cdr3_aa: CAGSVGSGSEQYF

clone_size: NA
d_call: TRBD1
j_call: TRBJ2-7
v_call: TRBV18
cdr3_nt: TGTGCCAGCTCAAAAACAGGGGTTGGTTCCTACGAGCAGTACTTC
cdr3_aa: CASSKTGVGSYEQYF

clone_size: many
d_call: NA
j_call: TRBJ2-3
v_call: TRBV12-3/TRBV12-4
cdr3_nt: TGTGCCAGCAGTTTGGAACACACAGATACGCAGTATTTT
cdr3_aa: CASSLEHTDTQYF

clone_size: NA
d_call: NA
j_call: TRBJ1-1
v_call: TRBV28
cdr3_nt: TGTGCCAGCAGTTTATTTGGACAGCTGAACACTGAAGCTTTCTTT
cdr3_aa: CASSLFGQLNTEAFF

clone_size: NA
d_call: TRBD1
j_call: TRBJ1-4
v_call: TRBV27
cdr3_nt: TGTGCCAGCCGACAGGGATTCATAACTAATGAAAAACTGTTTTTT
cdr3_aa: CASRQGFITNEKLFF

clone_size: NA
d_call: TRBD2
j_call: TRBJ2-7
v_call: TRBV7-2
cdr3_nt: TGTGCCAGCAGCCACCCCGGCGGGGGTTCAACATACGAGCAGTACTTC
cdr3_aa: CASSHPGGGSTYEQYF

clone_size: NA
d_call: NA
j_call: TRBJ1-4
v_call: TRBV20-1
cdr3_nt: TGCAGTGCTAGTCCAGACATATATGAAAAACTGTTTTTT
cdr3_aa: CSASPDIYEKLFF

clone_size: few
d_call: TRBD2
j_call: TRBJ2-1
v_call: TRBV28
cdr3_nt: TGTGCCGGCAGGACCTGGGGAGCGGGGGGGCCAGGCAATGAGCAGTTCTTC
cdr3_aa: CAGRTWGAGGPGNEQFF

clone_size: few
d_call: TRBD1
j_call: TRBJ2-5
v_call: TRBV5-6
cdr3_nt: TGTGCCAGCAGCTTGAGGCCAGGGGGTTTGGCGACCCAGTACTTC
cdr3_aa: CASSLRPGGLATQYF

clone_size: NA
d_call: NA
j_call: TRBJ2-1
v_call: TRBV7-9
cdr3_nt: TGTGCCCAGGGTAGCGGACCTTACAATGAGCAGTTCTTC
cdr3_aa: CAQGSGPYNEQFF

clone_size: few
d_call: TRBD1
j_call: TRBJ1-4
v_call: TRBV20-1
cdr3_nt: TGCAGTGCAAAGGACAGGGGGCTGGAAAAACTGTTTTTT
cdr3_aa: CSAKDRGLEKLFF

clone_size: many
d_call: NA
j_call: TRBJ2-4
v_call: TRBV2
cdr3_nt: TGTGCCAGCAGGGAACCGGCAGGGGTCAACCCCAAAAACATTCAGTACTTC
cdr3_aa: CASREPAGVNPKNIQYF

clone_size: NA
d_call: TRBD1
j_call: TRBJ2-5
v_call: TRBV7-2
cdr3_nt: TGTGCCAGCAGCCCACCCGGGACAGGGGCAGAGACCCAGTACTTC
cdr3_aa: CASSPPGTGAETQYF

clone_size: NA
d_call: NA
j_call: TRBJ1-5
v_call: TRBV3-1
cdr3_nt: TGTGCCAGCAGCCAAGATCGATTCCAGCCCCAGCATTTT
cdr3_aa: CASSQDRFQPQHF

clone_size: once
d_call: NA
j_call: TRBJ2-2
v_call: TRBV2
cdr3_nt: TGTGCCAGCAGTGAAGGGCGACCGAACACCGGGGAGCTGTTTTTT
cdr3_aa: CASSEGRPNTGELFF

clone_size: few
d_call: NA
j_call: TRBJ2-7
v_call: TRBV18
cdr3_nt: TGTGCCAGCTCACCACTAGCTAACGAGCAGTACTTC
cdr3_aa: CASSPLANEQYF

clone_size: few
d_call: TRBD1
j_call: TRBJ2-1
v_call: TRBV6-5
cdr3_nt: TGTGCCAGCGCCTTCGGGACAGGGCTGACCAATGAGCAGTTCTTC
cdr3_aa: CASAFGTGLTNEQFF

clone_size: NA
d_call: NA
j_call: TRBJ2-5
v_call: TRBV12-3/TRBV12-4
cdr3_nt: TGTGCCGGCAGCCGCTCGGGGGTTCAGACCCAGTACTTC
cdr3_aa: CAGSRSGVQTQYF

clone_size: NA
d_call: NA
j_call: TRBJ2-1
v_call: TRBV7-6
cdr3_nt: TGTGCCAGCAGCTTAAAGTGGGGAGTCAATGAGCAGTTCTTC
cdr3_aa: CASSLKWGVNEQFF

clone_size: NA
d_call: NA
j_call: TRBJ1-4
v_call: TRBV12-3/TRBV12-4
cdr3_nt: TGTGCCAGCAGCTCCGGTGGGGGGGGTGAAAAACTGTTTTTT
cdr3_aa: CASSSGGGGEKLFF

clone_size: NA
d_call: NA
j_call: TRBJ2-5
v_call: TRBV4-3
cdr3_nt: TGCGCCGGCAGCCAAGATGGATTCAGATTCCAAGAGACCCAGTACTTC
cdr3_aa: CAGSQDGFRFQETQYF

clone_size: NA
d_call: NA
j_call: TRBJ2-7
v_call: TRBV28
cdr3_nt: TGTGCCAGCAGTTTAAGGGGTCCTCGGGAGCAGTACTTC
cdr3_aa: CASSLRGPREQYF

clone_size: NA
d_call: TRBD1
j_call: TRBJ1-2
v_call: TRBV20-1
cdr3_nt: TGCAGTGCTTTGCCGGGGACAGATGGCTACACCTTC
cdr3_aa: CSALPGTDGYTF

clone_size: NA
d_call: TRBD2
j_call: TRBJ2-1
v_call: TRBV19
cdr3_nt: TGTGCCAGTAGTATAGCACTAGCGGGAGCCCTCGATGAGCAGTTCTTC
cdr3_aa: CASSIALAGALDEQFF

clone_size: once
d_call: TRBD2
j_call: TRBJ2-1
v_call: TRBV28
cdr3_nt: TGTGCCAGCAGTAGCCCGGGACTAGCGGACGCTCGTAATGAGCAGTTCTTC
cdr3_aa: CASSSPGLADARNEQFF

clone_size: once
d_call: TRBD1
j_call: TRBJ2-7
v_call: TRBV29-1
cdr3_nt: TGCAGCGTTGTGGACAGGCCCTACGAGCAGTACTTC
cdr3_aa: CSVVDRPYEQYF

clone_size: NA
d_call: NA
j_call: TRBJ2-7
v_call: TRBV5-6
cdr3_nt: TGTGCCAGCAGCCGGGTCGGGCAGCCCTACGAGCAGTACTTC
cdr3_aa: CASSRVGQPYEQYF

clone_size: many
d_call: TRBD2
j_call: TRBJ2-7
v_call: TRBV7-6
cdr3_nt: TGTGCCAGCAGCCCGCTTAGCGGGGACTCCCCCTACGAGCAGTACTTC
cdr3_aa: CASSPLSGDSPYEQYF